This T cell receptor beta chain was identified during a study of tissue T cells after allogeneic stem cell transplantation. The time point: mouse harvest day 14 after allogeneic transplant. Each mouse received 10^7 T-cell-depleted marrow cells plus 10^6 splenic CD5+ T cells by tail vein. B6 (H2b) cells into BALB/c (H2d) mice; tissues taken at day 7 or 14. Points on this clone: Its antigen is currently unknown. Mouse names are used for the genes.

Notes on the study in general: Alloreactivity or antigen specificity of tissue TCRs was not determined; some clones might be host cells.

Profiling relied on immunoSEQ multiplex PCR, and the TCRdb table lists in-frame clones only, not all of them. The sample carries approximately 1,000 clones, about 44% recorded once. The sample consisted of spleen. This clonotype was obtained from a female BALB/c mouse given C57BL/6 T cells with graft-versus-host disease after an allogeneic hematopoietic cell transplant.

This chain's CDR3 is CASSHGLGSAETLYF. CDR3 DNA, as far as it was read: TGTGCCAGCAGCCACGGACTGGGTAGTGCAGAAACGCTGTAT. The V and J genes are TRBV2 and TRBJ2-3, with TRBD2 matching over 8 bases. The read halts 1 residue ahead of the CDR3 end, with the missing end drawn from the germline J gene. Germline CDR1 and CDR2: LGHNA and YSYQKL. The CDR3 is 15 amino acids. Trimming removed 3 bases from V and 0 bases from J; junction bases left unmatched: 2.